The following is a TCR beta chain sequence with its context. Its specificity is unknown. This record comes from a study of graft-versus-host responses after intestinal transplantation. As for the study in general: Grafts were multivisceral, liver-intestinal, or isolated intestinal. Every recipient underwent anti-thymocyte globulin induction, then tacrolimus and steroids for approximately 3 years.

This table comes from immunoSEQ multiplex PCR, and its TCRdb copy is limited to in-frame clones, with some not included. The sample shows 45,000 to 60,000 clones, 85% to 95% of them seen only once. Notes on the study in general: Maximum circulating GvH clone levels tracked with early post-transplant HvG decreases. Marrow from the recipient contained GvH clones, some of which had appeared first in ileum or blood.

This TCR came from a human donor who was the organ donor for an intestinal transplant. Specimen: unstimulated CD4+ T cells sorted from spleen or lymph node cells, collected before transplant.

The CDR3 sequence: CASSKALNGRTNYGYTF. CDR3 DNA sequence: TGTGCCAGCAGCAAAGCGTTGAATGGACGGACAAACTATGGCTACACCTTC. The gene calls are TRBV21-1 and TRBJ1-2; the D call of TRBD1 is as the table states it, not checked on the DNA. TRBV21-1 is flagged as a pseudogene. CDR3 length equals 17 residues.